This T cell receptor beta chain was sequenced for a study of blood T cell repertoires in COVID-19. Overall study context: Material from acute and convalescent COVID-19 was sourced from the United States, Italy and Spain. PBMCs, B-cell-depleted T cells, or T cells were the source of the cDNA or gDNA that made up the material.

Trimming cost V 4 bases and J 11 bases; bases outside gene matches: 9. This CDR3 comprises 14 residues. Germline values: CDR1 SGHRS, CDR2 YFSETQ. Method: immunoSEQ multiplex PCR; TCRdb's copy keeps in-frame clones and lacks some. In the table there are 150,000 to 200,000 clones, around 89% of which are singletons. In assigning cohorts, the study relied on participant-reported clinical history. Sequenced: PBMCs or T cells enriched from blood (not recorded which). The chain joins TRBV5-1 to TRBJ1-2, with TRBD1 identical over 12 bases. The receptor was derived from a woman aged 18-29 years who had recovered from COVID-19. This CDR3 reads CASSQPGQGAQYTF. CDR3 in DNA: TGCGCCAGCAGCCAACCGGGACAGGGGGCCCAGTACACCTTC.